Below, 32 T cell receptor beta chains from the same sample are listed, as sequenced in a study of early stage breast cancer tumors (dated by TCRdb to about 2017). Library preparation used the immunoSEQ multiplex PCR assay. Not all clones reach the TCRdb copy of this immuneACCESS table, which keeps in-frame sequences only. Checked studies attribute under half of the gap to unresolved V genes and leave the rest unexplained. The sample profile shows nearly 25,000 clones; about 67% of them were found once. 9.9% of the sample is taken by the ten largest. Sequences were obtained from breast tumor tissue. The receptors stem from a person aged 55 to 69 with breast cancer.

The chain carries TRBV15 and TRBJ1-1, with D possibly TRBD1 on 6 matching bases. Germline CDR1 and CDR2: LNHNV and YYDKDF (reference sequence). Trimming removed 5 bases at V and 11 bases at J, with 24 bases between. The CDR3 loop spans 15 amino acids. The CDR3 spells CATSGWGQKNVSAFF. The CDR3, as DNA: TGTGCCACCAGCGGGTGGGGACAAAAGAACGTGTCGGCTTTCTTT.

This clone occurred a few times. This rearrangement joins TRBV7-3 to TRBJ2-3; 9 positions match TRBD2. Germline CDR1 reads SGHTA; CDR2 reads FQGTGA. There are 18 residues in the CDR3. Losses at the gene ends were 5 bases for V and 4 bases for J; bases not matched to a gene: 16. The CDR3 loop is CASSLYGMVAGAPDTQYF. The CDR3 bases are TGTGCCAGCAGCCTATACGGGATGGTAGCGGGAGCGCCAGATACGCAGTATTTT. The variable domain in full, with the rest retrieved from reference TRBV7-3 and TRBJ2-3, is GAGVSQTPSNKVTEKGKYVELRCDPISGHTALYWYRQSLGQGPEFLIYFQGTGAADDSGLPNDRFFAVRPEGSVSTLKIQRTERGDSAVYLCASSLYGMVAGAPDTQYFGPGTRLTVL.

In its sample, this clone was seen once. The V call is TRBV29-1, the J call TRBJ1-1; tentatively, D is TRBD1 (5 bases). V dropped 8 bases and J dropped 2 bases, with 15 bases sitting between them. There are 13 residues in the CDR3. From germline, CDR1 is SQVTM and CDR2 ANQGSEA. Here the CDR3 DNA reads TGCAGCTCCCGATCGGGGGTTAACACTGAAGCTTTCTTT. Its protein product is CSSRSGVNTEAFF. The whole variable domain, remainder taken from reference TRBV29-1 and TRBJ1-1, is SAVISQKPSRDICQRGTSLTIQCQVDSQVTMMFWYRQQPGQSLTLIATANQGSEATYESGFVIDKFPISRPNLTFSTLTVSNMSPEDSSIYLCSSRSGVNTEAFFGQGTRLTVV.

The chain couples TRBV29-1 to TRBJ2-5; perhaps TRBD2 as D (6 bases). Germline V CDR1 and CDR2: SQVTM, ANQGSEA. There are 11 residues in the CDR3. V gave up 6 bases and J gave up 4 bases, with 9 bases separating them. DNA of the CDR3: TGCAGCGTGGGGGGAGTAGAGACCCAGTACTTC. Translating gives CSVGGVETQYF. Combining the CDR3 with reference TRBV29-1 and TRBJ2-5 gives the whole variable domain SAVISQKPSRDICQRGTSLTIQCQVDSQVTMMFWYRQQPGQSLTLIATANQGSEATYESGFVIDKFPISRPNLTFSTLTVSNMSPEDSSIYLCSVGGVETQYFGPGTRLLVL.

The rearrangement uses TRBV2 and TRBJ1-5, with D uncertain. The CDR3 is 14 residues long. Germline loops: CDR1 SNHLY, CDR2 FYNNEI. Trimming shortened V by 7 bases and J by 1 base, and 11 bases separated the two germline ends. CDR3 in DNA: TGTGCCAGCACCAAGGAGAAGAGCAATCAGCCCCAGCATTTT. Translated, it gives CASTKEKSNQPQHF.

The genes are TRBV27 and TRBJ2-1; 8 positions agree with TRBD2. CDR1 is MNHEY, CDR2 SMNVEV, per germline (reference sequence). CDR3 length: 14 amino acids. V dropped 7 bases and J dropped 7; count of bases not matched to a gene: 9. This CDR3 reads CASTVPGLVNEQFF. As DNA, the CDR3 is TGTGCCAGCACCGTCCCGGGACTAGTGAATGAGCAGTTCTTC.

The rearrangement links TRBV9 to TRBJ2-3, with a tentative D call TRBD1 (6 bases). CDR1 SGDLS and CDR2 YYNGEE come from the germline V gene. The CDR3 is made up of 13 amino acids. Trimming left V 3 bases short and J 4 bases short, with 9 bases between. CDR3 amino acids: CASSGGGSDTQYF. CDR3 nucleotide sequence: TGTGCCAGCAGCGGAGGGGGATCAGATACGCAGTATTTT.

This clone was detected only once. V gene TRBV30 combines with J gene TRBJ1-5, with a possible D match to TRBD1 (6 bases). The CDR3 has 15 amino acids. The V end lost 2 bases, the J end lost 7 bases, and 18 bases lay between the germline ends. Germline CDR1 and CDR2: GTSNPN and SVGIG (reference sequence). The CDR3 region is CAWSRQGQDGQPQHF. In nucleotides, the CDR3 is TGTGCCTGGAGTAGGCAGGGGCAAGACGGGCAGCCCCAGCATTTT.

This clone was counted between two and nine times. The chain employs TRBV4-2 and TRBJ2-1, with 13 bases matching TRBD2. The CDR3 spans 21 residues. Unmatched junction bases numbered 17, after V lost 0 bases and J lost 6 bases. CDR1 and CDR2 (germline): LGHNA, YNFKEQ. This CDR3 reads CASSQDVILAGGEGYVNEQFF. The DNA for the CDR3 is TGTGCCAGCAGCCAAGATGTTATACTAGCGGGAGGGGAGGGTTACGTCAATGAGCAGTTCTTC.

The chain employs TRBV7-8 and TRBJ2-5, with 8 positions matching TRBD1. The CDR3 length is 18 residues. Germline loops: CDR1 SGHVS, CDR2 FQNEAQ. The V segment lost 1 base and the J segment 4 bases; nucleotides outside the gene matches: 14. The CDR3 here is CASSLGARQGAGGETQYF. CDR3 bases: TGTGCCAGCAGCTTAGGGGCCCGTCAGGGGGCGGGCGGAGAGACCCAGTACTTC.

DNA of the CDR3: TGTGCCAGCAGCTTAGTAAGGTCAGCGCATGGCTACACCTTC. This codes for CASSLVRSAHGYTF. The genes are TRBV7-8 and TRBJ1-2; no clear D gene. Deletions cut 1 base from V and 6 bases from J, with 12 bases between. The length of the CDR3 is 14 residues. Germline V gene lookup returns CDR1 SGHVS and CDR2 FQNEAQ.

The rearrangement joins TRBV5-1 to TRBJ2-3; 14 bases are a match to TRBD2. V gave up 7 bases and J gave up 4 bases; unmatched junction bases: 11. This CDR3 contains 17 residues. Germline V lookup: CDR1 SGHRS, CDR2 YFSETQ. The CDR3 coding sequence is TGCGCCAGCGGAGGGGCCGGGACTAGCGGGAGTGCAGATACGCAGTATTTT. It is translated as CASGGAGTSGSADTQYF.

The chain combines TRBV5-1 with TRBJ2-5, with D possibly matching TRBD2 (5 bases). Trimming removed 4 bases at V and 5 bases at J, with 15 bases between. Per the germline V gene, CDR1 is SGHRS and CDR2 is YFSETQ. This CDR3 is built from 14 residues. CDR3 sequence (DNA): TGCGCCAGCAGCCTGCGGACGCGGGCGGAGACCCAGTACTTC. It specifies CASSLRTRAETQYF.

The chain joins TRBV5-1 to TRBJ2-2, with 8 bases that match TRBD2. Germline V gives CDR1 SGHRS, CDR2 YFSETQ. CDR3 length equals 18 residues. J lost 0 bases, V lost 2 bases, and 9 bases had no gene match. The CDR3 loop is CASSLNPMGLANTGELFF. DNA of the CDR3: TGCGCCAGCAGCTTAAACCCCATGGGACTAGCGAACACCGGGGAGCTGTTTTTT.

The chain is built from TRBV5-1 and TRBJ2-7; 8 positions agree with TRBD1. Looked up from germline, CDR1 is SGHRS and CDR2 is YFSETQ. The V segment lost 1 base and the J segment 9 bases; nucleotides outside the gene matches: 6. The length of the CDR3 is 13 residues. The CDR3 sequence is CASSLSDRDGQYF. The CDR3, as DNA: TGCGCCAGCAGCTTGTCGGACAGGGATGGGCAGTACTTC.

This sequence joins TRBV19 and TRBJ1-1; 7 positions match TRBD1. The CDR3 consists of 17 residues. The J segment lost 2 bases and the V segment lost 3 bases, leaving 12 bases of the junction unmatched. Germline V CDR1 and CDR2: LNHDA, SQIVND (reference sequence). The CDR3 DNA follows: TGTGCCAGTAGTATCTTCCGGGGACAGCTGATCAACACTGAAGCTTTCTTT. Its translation: CASSIFRGQLINTEAFF.

This clone was seen at least ten times. The chain has TRBV7-2 and TRBJ2-7, with 11 bases that match TRBD2. CDR1 is SGHTA and CDR2 is FQGNSA in the germline V gene. CDR3 length: 18 residues. The ends lost 0 bases at V and 2 bases at J; junction bases unmatched: 9. As DNA, the CDR3 is TGTGCCAGCAGCTTAGCGGTCCTAGCGGGAGGCCTCGCCTACGAGCAGTACTTC. Amino acids: CASSLAVLAGGLAYEQYF.

The gene calls are TRBV9 and TRBJ1-1; D might be TRBD1 (6 bases). V lost 6 bases to trimming and J lost 3 bases, with 15 bases between them. This CDR3 has 14 amino acids. Germline loops: CDR1 SGDLS, CDR2 YYNGEE. CDR3 DNA sequence: TGTGCCAGCAACCGGGGGGCTGGGGACACTGAAGCTTTCTTT. Its protein product is CASNRGAGDTEAFF.

The DNA for the CDR3 is TGTGCCAGCAGCTTGGAACCGGGAGCCCCTTACGAGCAGTACTTC. Its protein is CASSLEPGAPYEQYF. The J gene is TRBJ2-7, the V gene TRBV5-6; a possible D gene is TRBD2 (6 bases). The V gene lost 0 bases and the J gene lost 4 bases, with 14 bases spanning the gap. CDR1 and CDR2 from the germline V gene are SGHDT and YYEEEE. CDR3 length: 15 residues.

A single count supports this clone. The chain uses TRBV28 and TRBJ2-5; TRBD2 might be the D (6 bases). V lost 5 bases and J lost 5, with 18 bases in between. CDR3 length equals 15 residues. Looked up from germline, CDR1 is MDHEN and CDR2 is SYDVKM. CDR3 sequence (DNA): TGTGCCAGCAGTCTAACCGTCCGGGGGAGGGAGACCCAGTACTTC. Translation gives CASSLTVRGRETQYF.

This sequence joins TRBV28 and TRBJ1-2; D is ambiguous. V dropped 6 bases and J dropped 3 bases, with 5 bases sitting between them. Germline-derived CDR1 and CDR2 are MDHEN and SYDVKM. The CDR3 loop spans 11 amino acids. CDR3 in amino acids: CASRRDYGYTF. CDR3 DNA sequence: TGTGCCAGCAGACGGGACTATGGCTACACCTTC.

The chain is built from TRBV11-3 and TRBJ1-1; D gene unclear. The CDR3 spans 12 residues. Between the trimmed V and J ends, which lost 1 base and 10 bases, there was a span of 10 bases. Looked up from germline, CDR1 is SGHNT and CDR2 is YENEEA. This CDR3 reads CASSLVGGAAFF. In DNA form, the CDR3 reads TGTGCCAGCAGCTTAGTCGGAGGTGCAGCTTTCTTT. Full variable domain (missing parts from reference TRBV11-3 and TRBJ1-1): EAGVVQSPRYKIIEKKQPVAFWCNPISGHNTLYWYLQNLGQGPELLIRYENEEAVDDSQLPKDRFSAERLKGVDSTLKIQPAELGDSAVYLCASSLVGGAAFFGQGTRLTVV.

J is TRBJ2-7 and V is TRBV11-1; D might be TRBD2 (8 bases). Trimming pared 3 bases from V and 2 bases from J, leaving 14 bases between. This CDR3 comprises 15 residues. In germline, CDR1 is SGHAT, CDR2 FQDESV (reference sequence). CDR3 sequence: CASSLVAGQTYEQYF. The CDR3 region has the DNA TGTGCCAGCAGCTTGGTAGCGGGACAGACCTACGAGCAGTACTTC.

The chain carries TRBV5-4 and TRBJ2-2; D is possibly TRBD1 (6 bases). V lost 1 base and J 4 bases, leaving 11 bases between the germline ends. CDR1 SGHNT and CDR2 YYREEE come from the germline V gene (reference sequence). There are 15 residues in the CDR3. CDR3 in amino acids: CASSLSGAATGELFF. DNA for the CDR3: TGTGCCAGCAGCTTGTCAGGGGCGGCCACCGGGGAGCTGTTTTTT.

This clone has more than one count but fewer than ten. The chain couples TRBV5-1 to TRBJ1-5; possibly TRBD1 for D (5 bases). This CDR3 is 13 amino acids long. Germline V gene data show CDR1 as SGHRS and CDR2 as YFSETQ. Trimming cost V 7 bases and J 7 bases, with 15 bases left between them. In nucleotides, the CDR3 is TGCGCCAGCTCCAACCAGGGTGGACAGCCCCAGCATTTT. Protein product: CASSNQGGQPQHF.

V is TRBV9 and J is TRBJ2-3; 7 bases fit TRBD2. Germline CDR1 and CDR2: SGDLS and YYNGEE. Germline trimming cut 0 bases from V and 1 base from J; bases unmatched to any gene: 8. The CDR3 totals 17 residues. For the CDR3, the DNA is TGTGCCAGCAGCGTAGAAGGTTGGGGGGGTGGCACAGATACGCAGTATTTT. This translates into CASSVEGWGGGTDTQYF.

V and J are TRBV5-4 and TRBJ2-2, with TRBD2 matching 7 bases. CDR3 length: 16 residues. Per the germline V gene, CDR1 is SGHNT and CDR2 is YYREEE (reference sequence). Trimming removed 4 bases from V and 4 bases from J; junction bases left unmatched: 10. The CDR3 DNA is TGTGCCAGCAGCCTCTTGGCGGGAGTAGTCACCGGGGAGCTGTTTTTT. Protein product: CASSLLAGVVTGELFF.

The chain couples TRBV5-1 to TRBJ1-2, with 9 bases matching TRBD1. CDR1 and CDR2 (germline): SGHRS, YFSETQ. This CDR3 is built from 15 residues. After removal of 3 bases from V and 6 bases from J, the junction contained 9 bases not matched to a gene. As DNA, the CDR3 is TGCGCCAGCAGCTCACAAACCGGGACAGGGAATGGCTACACCTTC. Residues: CASSSQTGTGNGYTF. Full variable domain (missing parts from reference TRBV5-1 and TRBJ1-2): KAGVTQTPRYLIKTRGQQVTLSCSPISGHRSVSWYQQTPGQGLQFLFEYFSETQRNKGNFPGRFSGRQFSNSRSEMNVSTLELGDSALYLCASSSQTGTGNGYTFGSGTRLTVV.

This chain connects TRBV29-1 to TRBJ1-1; D gene ambiguous. CDR3 length: 14 residues. The germline V and J ends were trimmed by 5 bases and 2 bases, with 15 bases remaining between them. The germline V gene encodes CDR1 SQVTM and CDR2 ANQGSEA. Written as DNA, the CDR3 is TGCAGCGTTATTGAGGGCATCCTCAACACTGAAGCTTTCTTT. Protein: CSVIEGILNTEAFF.

The V call is TRBV5-6, the J call TRBJ1-2, with D hard to call. The CDR3 is 14 residues long. Germline V gene data show CDR1 as SGHDT and CDR2 as YYEEEE. V lost 4 bases and J 5 bases, leaving 15 bases between the germline ends. The CDR3 DNA sequence: TGTGCCAGCAGCGCGGACTTGGAACCTTATGGCTACACCTTC. Translating gives CASSADLEPYGYTF.

The rearrangement links TRBV30 to TRBJ2-7, with 9 bases identical to TRBD2. This CDR3 spans 14 amino acids. J was trimmed by 1 base and V by 0 bases; bases with no gene match: 1. Germline V gene sequence: CDR1 GTSNPN, CDR2 SVGIG (reference sequence). The CDR3 nucleotides are TGTGCCTGGAGTGTGACTAGCGGATCCTACGAGCAGTACTTC. Translation gives CAWSVTSGSYEQYF.

DNA of the CDR3: TGTGCCAGCAGTGAAGGACGTAGCACTGGGGCCAACGTCCTGACTTTC. It encodes CASSEGRSTGANVLTF. The chain couples TRBV2 to TRBJ2-6, with D uncertain. Germline V lookup: CDR1 SNHLY, CDR2 FYNNEI. The V end lost 1 base, the J end lost 2 bases, and 9 bases lay between the germline ends. This CDR3 has 16 residues.